The 24 T cell receptor beta chains below all came from one sample that was sequenced in a study of T cell changes during pregnancy in multiple sclerosis. Here immunoSEQ multiplex PCR was the method, and the copy in TCRdb shows in-frame clones only, minus some. The repertoire consists of about 60,000 clones, with roughly 88% occurring once and the leading ten covering 6% to 7.5%. The sample consisted of peripheral blood, taken in the third trimester of pregnancy. All receptors come from a female donor in good health, enrolled as a control in a pregnancy study.

The chain links TRBV19 to TRBJ1-5, with D possibly being TRBD1 (5 bases). The V and J ends lost 4 bases and 6 bases respectively, with 13 bases between them. Germline CDR1 and CDR2: LNHDA and SQIVND (reference sequence). CDR3 size: 14 residues. Written as DNA, the CDR3 is TGTGCCAGTAGTAAAGAGGGGAGGTTTCAGCCCCAGCATTTT. Translated: CASSKEGRFQPQHF.

The chain couples TRBV4-2 to TRBJ1-2, with D tentatively TRBD1 (6 bases). Trimming stripped 1 base from V and 8 bases from J, with 17 bases between. Germline CDR1 reads LGHNA; CDR2 reads YNFKEQ. The length of the CDR3 is 15 residues. The CDR3 reads CASSQALGADEGYTF. The CDR3 bases are TGTGCCAGCAGCCAAGCCTTGGGGGCGGATGAGGGCTACACCTTC.

This chain uses TRBV5-6 with TRBJ1-1; possible D gene TRBD1, 5 bases. CDR3 length: 17 residues. V lost 4 bases and J 0 bases, leaving 19 bases between the germline ends. The V gene's germline CDR1 is SGHDT and CDR2 YYEEEE. The CDR3 loop reads CASSAYLPRDMNTEAFF. The CDR3 DNA reads as TGTGCCAGCAGCGCGTACCTTCCCAGGGATATGAACACTGAAGCTTTCTTT.

The chain couples TRBV6-6 to TRBJ2-1; D perhaps matches TRBD1 (5 bases). CDR3 length equals 12 residues. Per germline, CDR1 MNHNY and CDR2 SVGAGI (reference sequence). V was trimmed by 4 bases and J by 7 bases, leaving 8 bases between them. The CDR3 reads CASSLTENEQFF. The CDR3, as DNA: TGTGCCAGCAGTTTGACAGAGAATGAGCAGTTCTTC.

J is TRBJ1-4 and V is TRBV5-4; D perhaps matches TRBD1 (6 bases). CDR1 and CDR2 from the germline V gene are SGHNT and YYREEE (reference sequence). Trimming shortened V by 2 bases and J by 8 bases, and 13 bases separated the two germline ends. This CDR3 comprises 14 residues. CDR3 sequence: CASSLGQGSEKLFF. The CDR3 DNA sequence: TGTGCCAGCAGCTTAGGGCAGGGGAGCGAAAAACTGTTTTTT.

This clone showed up just once. The CDR3 protein is CAISPGGQETQYF. The CDR3, as DNA: TGTGCCATCTCCCCAGGAGGCCAAGAGACCCAGTACTTC. The V gene is TRBV10-3, the J gene TRBJ2-5, with a possible D match to TRBD2 (5 bases). From germline, CDR1 is ENHRY and CDR2 SYGVKD. V lost 8 bases to trimming and J lost 1 base, with 11 bases between them. The CDR3 is 13 residues long.

V is TRBV11-3 and J is TRBJ1-6; 9 nucleotides agree with TRBD1. J was trimmed by 10 bases and V by 6 bases; bases with no gene match: 13. The CDR3 spans 16 residues. The germline CDR1 and CDR2 sequences are SGHNT and YENEEA. CDR3 residues: CASSLLLDRGYSPLHF. The CDR3 nucleotides are TGTGCCAGCAGTCTCCTCCTGGACAGGGGATACTCACCCCTCCACTTT.

The chain links TRBV9 to TRBJ2-5; no reliable D call. The V gene's germline CDR1 is SGDLS and CDR2 YYNGEE. V gave up 2 bases and J gave up 5 bases, with 7 bases separating them. The CDR3 runs to 12 residues. The CDR3 region is CASSVYEETQYF. The CDR3, as DNA: TGTGCCAGCAGCGTGTACGAGGAGACCCAGTACTTC. The variable domain in full, with the rest retrieved from reference TRBV9 and TRBJ2-5, is DSGVTQTPKHLITATGQRVTLRCSPRSGDLSVYWYQQSLDQGLQFLIQYYNGEERAKGNILERFSAQQFPDLHSELNLSSLELGDSALYFCASSVYEETQYFGPGTRLLVL.

Points on this clone: Other DNA sequences from this sample encode an identical CDR3 as well. This sequence joins TRBV27 and TRBJ1-1, with 7 positions matching TRBD1. V trimming: 6 bases; J trimming: 6 bases; junction bases outside the gene matches: 4. The CDR3 is 12 residues long. The germline V gene has CDR1 MNHEY and CDR2 SMNVEV (reference sequence). The CDR3 DNA sequence: TGTGCCAGCAGCTTCAGGGGGGCTGAAGCTTTCTTT. This gives the protein CASSFRGAEAFF.

This chain links TRBV27 with TRBJ1-1, with D maybe TRBD1 (6 bases). CDR3 length: 14 amino acids. Germline V gives CDR1 MNHEY, CDR2 SMNVEV (reference sequence). Trimming stripped 2 bases from V and 3 bases from J, with 10 bases between. Here the CDR3 reads CASSLQNRDTEAFF. The CDR3 DNA sequence: TGTGCCAGCAGTTTACAAAACAGGGACACTGAAGCTTTCTTT.

The chain combines TRBV7-2 with TRBJ2-7, with 11 bases lining up with TRBD2. Per germline, CDR1 SGHTA and CDR2 FQGNSA. V gave up 4 bases and J gave up 3 bases; unmatched junction bases: 2. There are 14 residues in the CDR3. The DNA of the CDR3 is TGTGCCAGCAGCTCCACTAGCGGGAGCTACGAGCAGTACTTC. Protein product: CASSSTSGSYEQYF.

This clone has only one observation. The chain uses TRBV6-5 and TRBJ2-3, with 7 bases fitting TRBD2. V lost 6 bases to trimming and J lost 7 bases; unmatched junction nucleotides: 4. The CDR3 runs 12 residues. Germline V lookup: CDR1 MNHEY, CDR2 SVGAGI. CDR3 sequence: CASRGGLYTQYF. The CDR3 DNA follows: TGTGCCAGCAGGGGGGGACTATATACGCAGTATTTT.

The CDR3 DNA follows: TGTGCCAGTCCGGGCGGACAGGGGTCAAGTGGCTACACCTTC. Protein sequence: CASPGGQGSSGYTF. The chain uses TRBV19 and TRBJ1-2, with 9 nucleotides matching TRBD1. J lost 7 bases, V lost 8 bases, and 11 bases had no gene match. CDR1 is LNHDA, CDR2 SQIVND, per germline (reference sequence). The CDR3 is 14 amino acids.

This clone is a singleton in its sample. This sequence joins TRBV27 and TRBJ2-2; D ambiguous. Germline V gene sequence: CDR1 MNHEY, CDR2 SMNVEV (reference sequence). V lost 5 bases to trimming and J lost 5 bases, with 9 bases between them. The CDR3 covers 13 residues. CDR3 region: CASSPTGTGELFF. Here the CDR3 DNA reads TGTGCCAGCAGTCCGACCGGGACCGGGGAGCTGTTTTTT.

CDR3 nucleotides: TGTGCCAGTAGTAGGAACAGGGCTGGCCACCCTGAAGCTTTCTTT. Residues: CASSRNRAGHPEAFF. The gene calls are TRBV19 and TRBJ1-1, with D possibly TRBD1 on 6 matching bases. This CDR3 is 15 amino acids long. Trimming left V 4 bases short and J 6 bases short, with 18 bases between. Germline V lookup: CDR1 LNHDA, CDR2 SQIVND (reference sequence). Variable domain in full (rest from reference TRBV19 and TRBJ1-1): DGGITQSPKYLFRKEGQNVTLSCEQNLNHDAMYWYRQDPGQGLRLIYYSQIVNDFQKGDIAEGYSVSREKKESFPLTVTSAQKNPTAFYLCASSRNRAGHPEAFFGQGTRLTVV.

The rearrangement uses TRBV10-3 and TRBJ2-7; D remains ambiguous. V was trimmed by 3 bases and J by 6 bases, leaving 15 bases between them. The CDR3 covers 14 residues. Germline V CDR1 and CDR2: ENHRY, SYGVKD. In DNA form, the CDR3 reads TGTGCCATCAGTGAAGGAACGGCTGGGCCCGAGCAGTACTTC. It yields the protein CAISEGTAGPEQYF.

This chain joins TRBV6-1 and TRBJ2-1; weak D call: TRBD2 (5 bases). Per germline, CDR1 MNHNS and CDR2 SASEGT. The V end was cut by 2 bases, the J end by 7 bases, with 15 bases between. The CDR3 is 15 amino acids. CDR3 in amino acids: CASSEISGSRNEQFF. CDR3 nucleotides: TGTGCCAGCAGTGAAATAAGTGGGAGCCGAAATGAGCAGTTCTTC.

This clone appeared once. This chain joins TRBV5-6 and TRBJ1-6, with TRBD1 matching 8 bases. The trim removed 4 bases at V and 10 bases at J, leaving 10 bases unmatched. Germline assignment: CDR1 SGHDT and CDR2 YYEEEE. The CDR3 length is 15 residues. In DNA, the CDR3 is TGTGCCAGCAGCCCTTCCGGGACAGGTCAATCACCCCTCCACTTT. Its translation: CASSPSGTGQSPLHF. Full variable domain (missing parts from reference TRBV5-6 and TRBJ1-6): DAGVTQSPTHLIKTRGQQVTLRCSPKSGHDTVSWYQQALGQGPQFIFQYYEEEERQRGNFPDRFSGHQFPNYSSELNVNALLLGDSALYLCASSPSGTGQSPLHFGNGTRLTVT.

Comment on this clone: The junction departs from the called germline gene at one end, perhaps through a read error. Distinct nucleotide sequences in the sample also encode this CDR3. The rearrangement joins TRBV11-2 to TRBJ2-5, with 9 bases lining up with TRBD1. This CDR3 has 14 amino acids. Germline V gene data show CDR1 as SGHAT and CDR2 as FQNNGV. This CDR3 is CASSLDRGQETQYF. In DNA, the CDR3 is TGCGCCAGCAGCTTAGACAGGGGGCAAGAGACCCAGTACTTC.

The chain uses TRBV5-1 and TRBJ2-5, with D possibly TRBD2 on 5 matching bases. Germline CDR1 reads SGHRS; CDR2 reads YFSETQ. The CDR3 is 13 amino acids. V was cut by 2 bases and J by 3 bases, with 8 bases left in between. CDR3 residues: CASSFGIEETQYF. In DNA form, the CDR3 reads TGCGCCAGCAGCTTCGGGATCGAAGAGACCCAGTACTTC.

The rearrangement links TRBV9 to TRBJ2-2, with 8 bases matching TRBD1. The CDR3 runs 15 residues. J gave up 6 bases and V 4 bases, and 8 bases lay outside the gene matches. CDR1 SGDLS and CDR2 YYNGEE come from the germline V gene. The CDR3 DNA is TGTGCCAGCAGCCCCCGGCAGGGGGCCGCCGGGGAGCTGTTTTTT. Translating gives CASSPRQGAAGELFF.

This rearrangement joins TRBV30 to TRBJ2-1; D is perhaps TRBD1 (5 bases). CDR1 is GTSNPN and CDR2 is SVGIG in the germline V gene (reference sequence). The CDR3 runs 15 residues. V lost 2 bases and J 0 bases, leaving 11 bases between the germline ends. CDR3 DNA: TGTGCCTGGAGTCGGTTACAGGCCTCCTACAATGAGCAGTTCTTC. This codes for CAWSRLQASYNEQFF.

This chain uses TRBV27 with TRBJ1-5; 11 nucleotides match TRBD1. J lost 0 bases, V lost 6 bases, and 10 bases had no gene match. CDR1 MNHEY and CDR2 SMNVEV come from the germline V gene (reference sequence). The CDR3 covers 18 residues. The CDR3 reads CASSTFGQGAVSNQPQHF. CDR3 coding DNA: TGTGCCAGCAGCACATTCGGACAGGGGGCGGTTAGCAATCAGCCCCAGCATTTT.

V and J are TRBV14 and TRBJ1-2; 9 bases align to TRBD1. Germline-derived CDR1 and CDR2 are SGHDN and FVKESK. The CDR3 sequence is 15 residues long. After removal of 0 bases from V and 7 bases from J, the junction contained 6 bases not matched to a gene. CDR3 in DNA: TGTGCCAGCAGCCAAGATTCTCCGACAGGGGGTGGCTACACCTTC. Encoded protein: CASSQDSPTGGGYTF. The full variable domain, with the rest looked up from reference TRBV14 and TRBJ1-2, is EAGVTQFPSHSVIEKGQTVTLRCDPISGHDNLYWYRRVMGKEIKFLLHFVKESKQDESGMPNNRFLAERTGGTYSTLKVQPAELEDSGVYFCASSQDSPTGGGYTFGSGTRLTVV.